This TCR beta chain was recorded in a study of blood T cell repertoires in COVID-19. Across the study: Specimens from acute and convalescent COVID-19 originated in the United States, Italy and Spain. The cDNA or gDNA used as material had been derived from T cells, B-cell-depleted T cells, or PBMCs.

Germline CDR1 SGHDT, CDR2 YYEEEE. The V gene end was trimmed by 3 bases and the J gene end by 4 bases; junction bases not matched to a gene: 6. The CDR3 contains 15 residues. Original data processing: Reference gene primer amplification gave estimated nucleated cell counts. Generated by immunoSEQ multiplex PCR, the TCRdb table keeps only in-frame clones and is missing some. That table gives V, J and clone size, and the DNA gave D and trimming. The sample lists about 230,000 clones, 75% to 90% occurring once. The sequenced sample was peripheral blood. The chain carries TRBV5-6 and TRBJ2-1; 8 bases agree with TRBD1. The receptor was derived from a woman between 70 and 85 years old with active or convalescent COVID-19. CDR3 coding DNA: TGTGCCAGCAGCTCCCGGGACAGGTCTTACAATGAGCAGTTCTTC. It specifies CASSSRDRSYNEQFF.